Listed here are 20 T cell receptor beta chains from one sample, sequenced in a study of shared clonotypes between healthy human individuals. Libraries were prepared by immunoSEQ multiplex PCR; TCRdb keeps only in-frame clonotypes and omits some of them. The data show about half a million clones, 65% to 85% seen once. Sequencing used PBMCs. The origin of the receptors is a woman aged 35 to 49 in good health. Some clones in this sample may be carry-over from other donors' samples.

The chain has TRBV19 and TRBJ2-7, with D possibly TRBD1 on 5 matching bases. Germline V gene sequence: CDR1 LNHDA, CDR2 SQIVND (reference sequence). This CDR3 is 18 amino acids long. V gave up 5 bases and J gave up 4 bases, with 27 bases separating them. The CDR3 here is CASSPPRYAGKDVYEQYF. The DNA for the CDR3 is TGTGCCAGTAGTCCCCCCCGATACGCAGGGAAGGACGTTTACGAGCAGTACTTC.

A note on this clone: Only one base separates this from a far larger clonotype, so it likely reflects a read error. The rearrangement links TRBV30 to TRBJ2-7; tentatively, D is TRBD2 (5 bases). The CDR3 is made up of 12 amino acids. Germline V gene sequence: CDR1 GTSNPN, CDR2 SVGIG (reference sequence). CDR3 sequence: CAWEGEIGEQHF. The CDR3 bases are TGTGCCTGGGAGGGAGAAATTGGAGAGCAGCACTTC.

CDR3 region: CASSFQAGANVLTF. Here the CDR3 DNA reads TGTGCCAGCAGTTTCCAGGCTGGGGCCAACGTCCTGACTTTC. This chain links TRBV27 with TRBJ2-6, with D uncertain. The CDR3 extends over 14 amino acids. Looked up from germline, CDR1 is MNHEY and CDR2 is SMNVEV (reference sequence). V was trimmed by 3 bases and J by 2 bases, leaving 5 bases between them.

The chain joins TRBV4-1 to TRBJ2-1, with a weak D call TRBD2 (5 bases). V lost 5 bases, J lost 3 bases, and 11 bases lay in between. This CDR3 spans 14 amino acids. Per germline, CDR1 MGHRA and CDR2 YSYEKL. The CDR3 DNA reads TGCGCCAGCAGCGGGGAGTACAACTACAATGAGCAGTTCTTC. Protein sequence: CASSGEYNYNEQFF.

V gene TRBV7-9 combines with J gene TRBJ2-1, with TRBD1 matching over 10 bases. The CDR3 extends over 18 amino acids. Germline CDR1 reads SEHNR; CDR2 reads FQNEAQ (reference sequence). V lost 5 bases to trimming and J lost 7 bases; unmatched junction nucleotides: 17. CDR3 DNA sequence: TGTGCCAGCAGCCCCAGGGCCATGGGACAGGGGTTGTTGAATGAGCAGTTCTTC. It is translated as CASSPRAMGQGLLNEQFF.

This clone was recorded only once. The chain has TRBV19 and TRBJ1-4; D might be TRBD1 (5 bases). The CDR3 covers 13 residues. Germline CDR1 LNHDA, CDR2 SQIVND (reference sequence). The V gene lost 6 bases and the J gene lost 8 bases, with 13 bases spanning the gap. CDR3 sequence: CASSPGLWEKLFF. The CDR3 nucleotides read TGTGCCAGTAGCCCAGGGTTGTGGGAAAAACTGTTTTTT.

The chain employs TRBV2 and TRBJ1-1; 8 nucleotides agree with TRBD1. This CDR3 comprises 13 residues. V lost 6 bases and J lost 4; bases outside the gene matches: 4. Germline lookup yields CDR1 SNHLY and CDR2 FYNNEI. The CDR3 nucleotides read TGTGCCAGCAGCTTCACAGGGGGCACTGAAGCTTTCTTT. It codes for CASSFTGGTEAFF.

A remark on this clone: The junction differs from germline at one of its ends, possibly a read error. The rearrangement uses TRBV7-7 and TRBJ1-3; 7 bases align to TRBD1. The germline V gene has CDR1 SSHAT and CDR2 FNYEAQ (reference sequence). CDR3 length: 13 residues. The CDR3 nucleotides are TGTGCTAGCAGCTTGGGACAGGGAAACACCATATATTTT. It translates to CASSLGQGNTIYF. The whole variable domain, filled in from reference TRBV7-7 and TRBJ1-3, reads GAGVSQSPRYKVTKRGQDVTLRCDPISSHATLYWYQQALGQGPEFLTYFNYEAQPDKSGLPSDRFSAERPEGSISTLTIQRTEQRDSAMYRCASSLGQGNTIYFGEGSWLTVV.

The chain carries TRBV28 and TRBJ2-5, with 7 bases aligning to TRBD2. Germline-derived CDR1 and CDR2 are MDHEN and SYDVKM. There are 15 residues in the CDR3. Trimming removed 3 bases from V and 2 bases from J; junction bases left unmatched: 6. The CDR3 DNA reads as TGTGCCAGCAGTTTCGGGGGGTTAAGGCAAGAGACCCAGTACTTC. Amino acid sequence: CASSFGGLRQETQYF.

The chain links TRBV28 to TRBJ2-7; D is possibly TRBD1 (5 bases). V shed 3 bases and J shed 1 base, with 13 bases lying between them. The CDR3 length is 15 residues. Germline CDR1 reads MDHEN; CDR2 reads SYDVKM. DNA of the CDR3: TGTGCCAGCAGTTTTCTTGGTCAGGGTTCCTACGAGCAGTACTTC. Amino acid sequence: CASSFLGQGSYEQYF.

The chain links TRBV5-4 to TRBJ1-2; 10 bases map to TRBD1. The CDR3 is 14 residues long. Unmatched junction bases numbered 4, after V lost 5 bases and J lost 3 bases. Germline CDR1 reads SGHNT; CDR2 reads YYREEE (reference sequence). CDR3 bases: TGTGCCAGCAGAGCCGGGACAGGGGACTATGGCTACACCTTC. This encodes CASRAGTGDYGYTF.

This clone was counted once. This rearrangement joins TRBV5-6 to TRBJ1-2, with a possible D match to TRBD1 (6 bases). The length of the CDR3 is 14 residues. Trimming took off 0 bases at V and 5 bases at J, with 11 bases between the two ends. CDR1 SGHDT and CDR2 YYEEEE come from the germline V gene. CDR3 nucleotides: TGTGCCAGCAGCTTGGAGTCCAGGGGTTATGGCTACACCTTC. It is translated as CASSLESRGYGYTF.

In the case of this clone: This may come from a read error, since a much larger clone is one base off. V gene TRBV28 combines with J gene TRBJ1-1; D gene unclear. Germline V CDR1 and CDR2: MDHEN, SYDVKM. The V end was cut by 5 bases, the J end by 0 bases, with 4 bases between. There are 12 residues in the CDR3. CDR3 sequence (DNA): TGTGCCAGCAGTCAGATGAACACTGAAGCTTTCTTT. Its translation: CASSQMNTEAFF.

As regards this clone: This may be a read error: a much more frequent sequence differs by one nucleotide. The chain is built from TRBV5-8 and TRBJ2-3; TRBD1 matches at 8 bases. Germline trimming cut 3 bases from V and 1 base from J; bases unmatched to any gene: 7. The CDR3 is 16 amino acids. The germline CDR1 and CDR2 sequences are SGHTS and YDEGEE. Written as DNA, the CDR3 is TGTGCCAGCAGCTCCATAGCAGGGGGCGGCACAGATACGCAGTATTTT. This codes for CASSSIAGGGTDTQYF.

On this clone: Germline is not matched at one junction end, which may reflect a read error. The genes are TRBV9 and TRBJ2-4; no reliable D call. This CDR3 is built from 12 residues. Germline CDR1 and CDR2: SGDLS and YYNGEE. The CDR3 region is CASSVERWKPDF. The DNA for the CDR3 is TGTGCCAGCAGCGTAGAGAGGTGGAAGCCGGACTTC.

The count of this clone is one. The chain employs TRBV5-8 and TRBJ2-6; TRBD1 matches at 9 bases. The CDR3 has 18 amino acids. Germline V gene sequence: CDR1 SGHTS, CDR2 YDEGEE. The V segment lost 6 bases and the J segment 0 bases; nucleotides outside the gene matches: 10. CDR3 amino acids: CASTRGDRARSGANVLTF. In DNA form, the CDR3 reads TGTGCCAGCACCCGGGGGGACAGGGCGCGCTCTGGGGCCAACGTCCTGACTTTC. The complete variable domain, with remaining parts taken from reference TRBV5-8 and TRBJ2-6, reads EAGVTQSPTHLIKTRGQQATLRCSPISGHTSVYWYQQALGLGLQFLLWYDEGEERNRGNFPPRFSGRQFPNYSSELNVNALELEDSALYLCASTRGDRARSGANVLTFGAGSRLTVL.

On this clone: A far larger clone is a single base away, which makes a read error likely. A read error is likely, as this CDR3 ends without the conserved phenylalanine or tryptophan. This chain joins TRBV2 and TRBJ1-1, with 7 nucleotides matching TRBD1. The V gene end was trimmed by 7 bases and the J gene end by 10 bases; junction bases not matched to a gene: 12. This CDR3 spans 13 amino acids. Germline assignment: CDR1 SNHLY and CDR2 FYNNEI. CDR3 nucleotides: TGTGCCAGCAACTGGGACAGCTTAGGGGGAGCTTTCATT. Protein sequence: CASNWDSLGGAFI.

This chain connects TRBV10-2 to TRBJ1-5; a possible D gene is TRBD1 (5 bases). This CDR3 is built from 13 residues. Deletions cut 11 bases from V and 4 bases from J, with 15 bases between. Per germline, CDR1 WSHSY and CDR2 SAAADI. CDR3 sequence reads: CAASETANQPQHF. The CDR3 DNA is TGCGCCGCATCGGAGACAGCAAATCAGCCCCAGCATTTT.

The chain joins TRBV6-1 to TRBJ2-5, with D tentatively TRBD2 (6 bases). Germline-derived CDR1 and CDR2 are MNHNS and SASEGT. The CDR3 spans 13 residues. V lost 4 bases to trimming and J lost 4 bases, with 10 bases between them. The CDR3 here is CASSGAEGETQYF. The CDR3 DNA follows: TGTGCCAGCAGTGGGGCGGAGGGAGAGACCCAGTACTTC.

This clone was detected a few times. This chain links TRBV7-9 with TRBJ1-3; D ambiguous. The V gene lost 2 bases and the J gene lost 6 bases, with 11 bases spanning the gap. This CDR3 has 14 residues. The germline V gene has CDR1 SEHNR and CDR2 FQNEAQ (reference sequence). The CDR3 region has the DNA TGTGCCAGCAGCTTAACCCCCGTGGAAAACACCATATATTTT. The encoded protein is CASSLTPVENTIYF. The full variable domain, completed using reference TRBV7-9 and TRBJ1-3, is DTGVSQNPRHKITKRGQNVTFRCDPISEHNRLYWYRQTLGQGPEFLTYFQNEAQLEKSRLLSDRFSAERPKGSFSTLEIQRTEQGDSAMYLCASSLTPVENTIYFGEGSWLTVV.